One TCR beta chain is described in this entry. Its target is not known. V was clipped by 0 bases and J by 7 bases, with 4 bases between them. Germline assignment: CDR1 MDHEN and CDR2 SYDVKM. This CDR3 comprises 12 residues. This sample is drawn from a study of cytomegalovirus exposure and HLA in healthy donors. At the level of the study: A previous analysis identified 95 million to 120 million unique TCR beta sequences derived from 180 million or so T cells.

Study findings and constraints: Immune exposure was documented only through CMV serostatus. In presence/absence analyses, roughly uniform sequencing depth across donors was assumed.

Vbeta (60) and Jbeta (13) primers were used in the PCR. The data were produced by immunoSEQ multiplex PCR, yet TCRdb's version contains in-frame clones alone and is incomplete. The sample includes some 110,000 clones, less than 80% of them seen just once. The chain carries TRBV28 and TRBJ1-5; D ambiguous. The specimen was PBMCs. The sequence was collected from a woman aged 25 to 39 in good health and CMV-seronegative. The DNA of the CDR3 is TGTGCCAGCAGTTTATGGAGGCAGCCCCAGCATTTT. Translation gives CASSLWRQPQHF.